The rows below give T cell receptor beta chains drawn from one sample of a study of cytomegalovirus exposure and HLA in healthy donors. Produced via immunoSEQ multiplex PCR; TCRdb's table is partial and in-frame only. This table holds 59,000 or so clones, 85% found once. The specimen was PBMCs. All receptors derive from a female donor in good health and CMV-seronegative. The CDR3 runs from the conserved cysteine through the conserved F or W. A D gene is named only where the DNA matches it firmly. Clone size, where shown, is once, few, many, or a class for clones that have expanded.

CDR3aa: CASSPRTGGTGELFF; CDR3nt: TGTGCCAGCAGCCCCCGGACAGGGGGCACCGGGGAGCTGTTTTTT; abundance: NA; len: 15; v_gene: TRBV7-3; j_gene: TRBJ2-2; d_gene: TRBD1
CDR3aa: CAISEPQGLGANVLTF; CDR3nt: TGTGCCATCAGTGAACCCCAGGGGTTGGGGGCCAACGTCCTGACTTTC; abundance: NA; len: 16; v_gene: TRBV10-3; j_gene: TRBJ2-6; d_gene: NA
CDR3aa: CASSLTSGSYEQYF; CDR3nt: TGTGCCAGCTCCCTAACTAGCGGCTCCTACGAGCAGTACTTC; abundance: NA; len: 14; v_gene: TRBV18; j_gene: TRBJ2-7; d_gene: TRBD2
CDR3aa: CASSWDTSSGNTIYF; CDR3nt: TGTGCCAGCTCCTGGGACACCAGCTCTGGAAACACCATATATTTT; abundance: few; len: 15; v_gene: TRBV18; j_gene: TRBJ1-3; d_gene: NA
CDR3aa: CASSLGGLAGRGEQFF; CDR3nt: TGTGCCAGCAGCTTAGGAGGACTAGCGGGAAGGGGTGAGCAGTTCTTC; abundance: NA; len: 16; v_gene: TRBV7-2; j_gene: TRBJ2-1; d_gene: TRBD2
CDR3aa: CASFLPRGRNTEAFF; CDR3nt: TGTGCCAGCTTTCTGCCCCGGGGGAGGAACACTGAAGCTTTCTTT; abundance: few; len: 15; v_gene: TRBV2; j_gene: TRBJ1-1; d_gene: NA
CDR3aa: CASSVGGGIAYEQYF; CDR3nt: TGTGCCAGCAGCGTTGGGGGGGGCATTGCCTACGAGCAGTACTTC; abundance: NA; len: 15; v_gene: TRBV9; j_gene: TRBJ2-7; d_gene: NA
CDR3aa: CASSAHSEAFF; CDR3nt: TGTGCCAGCAGTGCCCACTCTGAAGCTTTCTTT; abundance: NA; len: 11; v_gene: TRBV2; j_gene: TRBJ1-1; d_gene: NA
CDR3aa: CASSREKYNEQFF; CDR3nt: TGTGCCAGCAGCAGGGAAAAATACAATGAGCAGTTCTTC; abundance: NA; len: 13; v_gene: TRBV6-1; j_gene: TRBJ2-1; d_gene: NA
CDR3aa: CASSLVLAGSTDTQYF; CDR3nt: TGTGCCAGCAGCTTGGTCCTAGCGGGGAGCACAGATACGCAGTATTTT; abundance: NA; len: 16; v_gene: TRBV5-4; j_gene: TRBJ2-3; d_gene: TRBD2
CDR3aa: CASSLRDRGNSPLHF; CDR3nt: TGTGCCAGCAGCCTCCGGGACAGGGGGAATTCACCCCTCCACTTT; abundance: once; len: 15; v_gene: TRBV13; j_gene: TRBJ1-6; d_gene: TRBD1
CDR3aa: CSVGYGQGIEQYF; CDR3nt: TGCAGCGTTGGGTATGGACAGGGGATCGAGCAGTACTTC; abundance: NA; len: 13; v_gene: TRBV29-1; j_gene: TRBJ2-7; d_gene: TRBD1
CDR3aa: CASSATVSSNEQYF; CDR3nt: TGTGCCAGCAGTGCAACGGTTAGCTCCAACGAGCAGTACTTC; abundance: NA; len: 14; v_gene: TRBV6-1; j_gene: TRBJ2-7; d_gene: NA
CDR3aa: CATSRGSGSYNEQFF; CDR3nt: TGTGCCACCAGCAGAGGGAGCGGGTCTTACAATGAGCAGTTCTTC; abundance: NA; len: 15; v_gene: TRBV15; j_gene: TRBJ2-1; d_gene: NA
CDR3aa: CASSLVTPGELFF; CDR3nt: TGTGCCAGCAGCTTGGTAACTCCCGGGGAGCTGTTTTTT; abundance: NA; len: 13; v_gene: TRBV5-6; j_gene: TRBJ2-2; d_gene: NA
CDR3aa: CASHEPGQQTSYEQYF; CDR3nt: TGTGCCAGCCATGAACCGGGACAGCAAACCTCCTACGAGCAGTACTTC; abundance: NA; len: 16; v_gene: TRBV2; j_gene: TRBJ2-7; d_gene: TRBD1
CDR3aa: CASSYRTGPGNTEAFF; CDR3nt: TGTGCCAGCAGCTACCGGACAGGCCCGGGGAACACTGAAGCTTTCTTT; abundance: NA; len: 16; v_gene: TRBV28; j_gene: TRBJ1-1; d_gene: TRBD1
CDR3aa: CASSLIRGSGNNEQFF; CDR3nt: TGTGCCAGCAGCTTAATTCGCGGGAGCGGGAACAATGAGCAGTTCTTC; abundance: once; len: 16; v_gene: TRBV7-3; j_gene: TRBJ2-1; d_gene: TRBD2
CDR3aa: CASSFQGSSTDTQYF; CDR3nt: TGTGCCAGCAGCTTTCAGGGCTCGAGCACAGATACGCAGTATTTT; abundance: NA; len: 15; v_gene: TRBV5-4; j_gene: TRBJ2-3; d_gene: NA
CDR3aa: CASSQGTGDQETQYF; CDR3nt: TGTGCCAGCAGCCAAGGGACAGGCGATCAAGAGACCCAGTACTTC; abundance: few; len: 15; v_gene: TRBV4-2; j_gene: TRBJ2-5; d_gene: TRBD1
CDR3aa: CASGRQGNTEAFF; CDR3nt: TGCGCCAGTGGTAGACAGGGGAACACTGAAGCTTTCTTT; abundance: NA; len: 13; v_gene: TRBV5-1; j_gene: TRBJ1-1; d_gene: TRBD1
CDR3aa: CASSAEGGINEKLFF; CDR3nt: TGTGCCAGCAGCGCAGAGGGAGGGATTAATGAAAAACTGTTTTTT; abundance: NA; len: 15; v_gene: TRBV9; j_gene: TRBJ1-4; d_gene: NA
CDR3aa: CASSKALATTGAEANYGYTF; CDR3nt: TGTGCCAGCAGCAAAGCTCTCGCAACGACAGGGGCTGAAGCTAACTATGGCTACACCTTC; abundance: once; len: 20; v_gene: TRBV21-1; j_gene: TRBJ1-2; d_gene: NA
CDR3aa: CASSPRQGLRNSPLHF; CDR3nt: TGTGCCAGCAGTCCAAGACAGGGCCTCCGTAATTCACCCCTCCACTTT; abundance: NA; len: 16; v_gene: TRBV6-6; j_gene: TRBJ1-6; d_gene: TRBD1
CDR3aa: CASSPGTGLYGYTF; CDR3nt: TGTGCCAGCAGCCCCGGGACAGGGCTTTATGGCTACACCTTC; abundance: NA; len: 14; v_gene: TRBV28; j_gene: TRBJ1-2; d_gene: TRBD1
CDR3aa: CASTMSSYNSPLHF; CDR3nt: TGTGCCAGTACAATGTCGAGCTATAATTCACCCCTCCACTTT; abundance: NA; len: 14; v_gene: TRBV19; j_gene: TRBJ1-6; d_gene: NA
CDR3aa: CASSEGTSLPEAFF; CDR3nt: TGTGCCAGCAGTGAAGGGACATCACTCCCTGAAGCTTTCTTT; abundance: NA; len: 14; v_gene: TRBV6-1; j_gene: TRBJ1-1; d_gene: NA
CDR3aa: CASSPGGFYGYTF; CDR3nt: TGTGCCAGCAGCCCGGGGGGATTCTATGGCTACACCTTC; abundance: once; len: 13; v_gene: TRBV14; j_gene: TRBJ1-2; d_gene: NA
CDR3aa: CASSAGQDQPQHF; CDR3nt: TGTGCCAGCAGCGCCGGACAGGATCAGCCCCAGCATTTT; abundance: NA; len: 13; v_gene: TRBV9; j_gene: TRBJ1-5; d_gene: TRBD1
CDR3aa: CASTPTGSGNTIYF; CDR3nt: TGTGCCAGCACCCCGACAGGTTCTGGAAACACCATATATTTT; abundance: NA; len: 14; v_gene: TRBV6-5; j_gene: TRBJ1-3; d_gene: NA
CDR3aa: CASSFTGFQETQYF; CDR3nt: TGTGCCAGCAGCTTTACCGGGTTCCAAGAGACCCAGTACTTC; abundance: once; len: 14; v_gene: TRBV7-6; j_gene: TRBJ2-5; d_gene: NA
CDR3aa: CASHKTGLSNTEAFF; CDR3nt: TGTGCCAGCCATAAGACAGGATTGTCGAACACTGAAGCTTTCTTT; abundance: NA; len: 15; v_gene: TRBV2; j_gene: TRBJ1-1; d_gene: NA
CDR3aa: CASSQDQGSPYEQYF; CDR3nt: TGCGCCAGCAGCCAAGATCAGGGCAGCCCCTACGAGCAGTACTTC; abundance: NA; len: 15; v_gene: TRBV4-3; j_gene: TRBJ2-7; d_gene: NA
CDR3aa: CSVATSGKSNEKLFF; CDR3nt: TGCAGCGTTGCAACCTCGGGGAAGTCCAATGAAAAACTGTTTTTT; abundance: NA; len: 15; v_gene: TRBV29-1; j_gene: TRBJ1-4; d_gene: NA